These 15 T cell receptor beta chains share one sample of origin, sequenced in a study of T cell repertoires in cytomegalovirus infection. TCRdb re-derived calls from the reads in MiXCR, one entry per CDR3 protein. The sample consists of 630,000 or so distinct CDR3 sequences, roughly 24% of them appearing once. Sample: CD8+ T cells from PBMCs. These receptors were obtained from a human donor in good health (CMV status not recorded). Some clones in this sample may be carry-over from other donors' samples.

The V gene is TRBV7-9, the J gene TRBJ2-4, with D possibly being TRBD2 (5 bases). Germline loops: CDR1 SEHNR, CDR2 FQNEAQ (reference sequence). The CDR3 totals 15 residues. Trimming took off 1 base at V and 2 bases at J, with 9 bases between the two ends. CDR3 coding DNA: TGTGCCAGCAGCTTAGGAGGGTTTCCCAAAAACATTCAGTACTTC. Translating it yields CASSLGGFPKNIQYF.

This clonotype was recorded at least ten times. The genes are TRBV6-2 or TRBV6-3 and TRBJ2-5, with 9 bases lining up with TRBD1. Germline loops: CDR1 MNHEY, CDR2 SVGEGT. The length of the CDR3 is 16 residues. The V segment lost 5 bases and the J segment 3 bases; nucleotides outside the gene matches: 10. CDR3 sequence (DNA): TGTGCCAGCAGTCGACAGGGGGACAGCTGGAAAGAGACCCAGTACTTC. This sequence encodes CASSRQGDSWKETQYF.

This chain joins TRBV20-1 and TRBJ2-2; D ambiguous. This CDR3 comprises 16 residues. In germline, CDR1 is DFQATT, CDR2 SNEGSKA (reference sequence). V was clipped by 4 bases and J by 2 bases, with 17 bases between them. The CDR3 region is CSATAWQLTNTGELFF. In DNA, the CDR3 is TGCAGTGCTACCGCCTGGCAGCTCACTAACACCGGGGAGCTGTTTTTT.

The chain uses TRBV7-2 and TRBJ2-3, with TRBD2 matching over 8 bases. Trimming removed 0 bases from V and 2 bases from J; junction bases left unmatched: 7. Per germline, CDR1 SGHTA and CDR2 FQGNSA. The CDR3 has 17 residues. CDR3 loop: CASSLAGRGGTTDTQYF. The DNA of the CDR3 is TGTGCCAGCAGCTTAGCGGGGCGCGGGGGGACCACAGATACGCAGTATTTT.

The chain carries TRBV6-5 and TRBJ2-3; D unresolved. Germline lookup yields CDR1 MNHEY and CDR2 SVGAGI. V was pared by 11 bases and J by 1 base, with 7 bases between. The CDR3 is 11 residues long. This CDR3 reads CACRGTDTQYF. The CDR3 region has the DNA TGTGCCTGTAGGGGCACAGATACGCAGTATTTT.

This clonotype was observed at least ten times. The CDR3 DNA reads as TGTGCCAGCAGCTTAGCCGACAGCCCGGATCAGCCCCAGCATTTT. This sequence encodes CASSLADSPDQPQHF. The chain uses TRBV7-2 and TRBJ1-5, with D perhaps TRBD1 (5 bases). The CDR3 has 15 amino acids. CDR1 is SGHTA and CDR2 is FQGNSA in the germline V gene. V lost 0 bases, J lost 5 bases, and 11 bases lay in between.

This clonotype was seen at least ten times. V usage is TRBV7-2 and J usage is TRBJ2-7, with D possibly matching TRBD1 (7 bases). The germline V and J ends were trimmed by 4 bases and 5 bases, with 21 bases remaining between them. The germline V gene encodes CDR1 SGHTA and CDR2 FQGNSA. The CDR3 is 16 residues long. CDR3 bases: TGTGCCAGCAGCTCTCAGGTTGGAGGGGGCAGGAACGAGCAGTACGTC. Residues: CASSSQVGGGRNEQYV.

This chain links TRBV27 with TRBJ2-1, with D hard to call. Looked up from germline, CDR1 is MNHEY and CDR2 is SMNVEV (reference sequence). The CDR3 loop spans 11 amino acids. V was clipped by 5 bases and J by 7 bases, with 6 bases between them. CDR3 DNA sequence: TGTGCCAGCAGTATGGCGAATGAGCAGTTCTTC. This gives the protein CASSMANEQFF.

The CDR3 DNA reads as TGTGCCAGCAGCCAAGAAACGGACAGCGACTTATTTCCCTACGAGCAGTACTTC. It translates to CASSQETDSDLFPYEQYF. The chain links TRBV14 to TRBJ2-7; a weak D match, TRBD1 (6 bases). The CDR3 covers 18 residues. The V end was cut by 0 bases, the J end by 2 bases, with 20 bases between. Per the germline V gene, CDR1 is SGHDN and CDR2 is FVKESK.

This clonotype was counted many times. This chain connects TRBV7-2 to TRBJ1-5; D is perhaps TRBD1 (5 bases). From germline, CDR1 is SGHTA and CDR2 FQGNSA. V lost 0 bases, J lost 7 bases, and 22 bases lay in between. CDR3 length equals 18 residues. The CDR3 is CASSLALRGREGGQPQHF. CDR3 nucleotides: TGTGCCAGCAGCTTAGCGCTAAGGGGCCGTGAAGGAGGCCAGCCCCAGCATTTT.

A few counts support this clonotype. The J gene is TRBJ1-1, the V gene TRBV20-1; D is undetermined. Trimming removed 8 bases from V and 0 bases from J, with 16 bases in between. Germline CDR1 DFQATT, CDR2 SNEGSKA (reference sequence). This CDR3 spans 14 amino acids. CDR3 DNA: TGCAGTCTCAGAGATCCAACCATGAACACTGAAGCTTTCTTT. It translates to CSLRDPTMNTEAFF.

In its sample, this clonotype was seen a few times. The V gene is TRBV11-2, the J gene TRBJ2-2; D ambiguous. In germline, CDR1 is SGHAT, CDR2 FQNNGV. The CDR3 is made up of 15 amino acids. Trimming shortened V by 5 bases and J by 1 base, and 11 bases separated the two germline ends. The CDR3 sequence: CASSPNRKNTGELFF. The CDR3 nucleotides are TGTGCCAGCAGCCCCAACAGAAAGAACACCGGGGAGCTGTTTTTT.

The chain uses TRBV6-5 and TRBJ1-4; D remains ambiguous. Germline-derived CDR1 and CDR2 are MNHEY and SVGAGI. The ends were cut back, 7 bases at V and 8 bases at J, with 11 bases in the middle. This CDR3 is 12 amino acids long. CDR3 loop: CASMGRWEKLFF. CDR3 DNA sequence: TGTGCCAGCATGGGGAGGTGGGAAAAACTGTTTTTT.

V gene TRBV4-1 combines with J gene TRBJ1-3; the D gene is possibly TRBD1 (5 bases). Looked up from germline, CDR1 is MGHRA and CDR2 is YSYEKL. CDR3 length: 17 amino acids. Trimming pared 0 bases from V and 1 base from J, leaving 13 bases between. CDR3 residues: CASSQDGPGGSGNTIYF. CDR3 coding DNA: TGCGCCAGCAGCCAAGATGGGCCCGGGGGGTCTGGAAACACCATATATTTT.

This clonotype was detected many times. The V and J genes are TRBV4-2 and TRBJ1-5, with D unresolved. Germline V CDR1 and CDR2: LGHNA, YNFKEQ. V was pared by 0 bases and J by 0 bases, with 12 bases between. There are 17 residues in the CDR3. CDR3 in DNA: TGTGCCAGCAGCCAAGATGAGGCGGGTTATAGCAATCAGCCCCAGCATTTT. This encodes CASSQDEAGYSNQPQHF.